This TCR beta chain appears in the sequencing data of a study of beta chain features in type 1 diabetes. Across the whole study: The samples had around 98 million sorted cells examined in all. The study, taken as a whole, reports: Among type 1 diabetes patients, VDJ junctions had fewer insertions and more deletions. The study found moderately but significantly shorter TCRB CDR3s in all four CD4+ subsets of Type 1 diabetes patients.

CD45RO/CCR7/CD25/CD127/CD95/CD27 separated CD4+ naive, central memory, regulatory and stem cell-like memory cells by sorting. Germline V CDR1 and CDR2: MDHEN, SYDVKM. The CDR3 has 11 residues. As concerns this clone: Its antigen is undetermined. A read error may produce the germline difference seen at one junction end.

What was sequenced were expressed TCRB transcripts, since all of the isolated RNA had been reverse transcribed. Data came from immunoSEQ multiplex PCR; TCRdb stores just in-frame clones and leaves some out. The sample holds fewer than 900,000 clones, roughly 15% seen once. This chain connects TRBV28 to TRBJ2-7, with D perhaps assigned TRBD1 or TRBD2 (5 bases each). Sample: naive CD4+ T cells from blood. The sequence was collected from a woman under 30 in good health. This CDR3 reads CASSLWGTTLF. CDR3 in DNA: TGTGCCAGCAGTTTATGGGGGACCACACTCTTC.